This TCR beta chain was documented in a study of Tregs in tolerant kidney transplant recipients. Study-wide results and limits: Findings come from small patient numbers and require larger validation.

The assay was immunoSEQ multiplex PCR, and TCRdb's table has in-frame clones only and misses some. This sample has some 250,000 clones, with about 80% found just once. On this clone: Its cognate antigen is unknown.

Sequencing was performed on CD4+ T cells from blood. The TCR originated in a human donor in good health.

CDR3 in DNA: TGTGCCAGTACCACCTATGACAGGGTCTATGGCTACACCTTC. It is translated as CASTTYDRVYGYTF. The chain combines TRBV19 with TRBJ1-2, with 7 positions matching TRBD1. In germline, CDR1 is LNHDA, CDR2 SQIVND (reference sequence). J lost 4 bases, V lost 7 bases, and 9 bases had no gene match. This CDR3 spans 14 amino acids. The full variable domain, rest sourced from reference TRBV19 and TRBJ1-2, is DGGITQSPKYLFRKEGQNVTLSCEQNLNHDAMYWYRQDPGQGLRLIYYSQIVNDFQKGDIAEGYSVSREKKESFPLTVTSAQKNPTAFYLCASTTYDRVYGYTFGSGTRLTVV.